The T cell receptor beta chain described here comes from a study of early T cells in non-severe SARS-CoV-2 infection. Study-wide background: From unsorted whole blood, bulk RNA was sequenced, and the chains remained unpaired.

As part of library construction, unique molecular identifiers were attached to individual cDNA molecules. A single record per CDR3 protein comes from TCRdb applying MiXCR to the 5' RACE reads. The repertoire consists of 30,000 to 40,000 distinct CDR3 sequences, with 5% occurring once and the leading ten covering 14%. The germline CDR1 and CDR2 sequences are SGDLS and YYNGEE. The CDR3 has 12 residues. Trimming took 3 bases from V and 4 from J, leaving 7 bases between them. This clonotype showed up just a few times. The sequencing input was whole blood. This rearrangement joins TRBV9 to TRBJ1-2, with D unresolved. This clonotype originated in an adult who was a healthcare worker with PCR-confirmed SARS-CoV-2 infection or an uninfected control (not recorded which). CDR3 protein: CASSEGSYGYTF. The DNA for the CDR3 is TGTGCCAGCAGCGAGGGCAGCTATGGCTACACCTTC.